The source of this T cell receptor (beta chain) is a study of vaccination and CD4 T cells after COVID-19. Treatment denoted: approximately 11-day PBMC culture with coronavirus spike peptide pools or control peptides (ViraFEST assay). Sequencing of cultured CD4+ T cell DNA used the Oncomine TCR Beta short-read assay. MiXCR, run by TCRdb on the PCR reads, gives a single entry per CDR3 protein. The sample consists of under 20,000 distinct CDR3 sequences, around 45% of them appearing once. Study-wide results and limits: Recorded median SARS-CoV-2-reactive clonotype numbers increased from around 20 to 38 without reaching significance.

The CDR3 is 13 residues long. V lost 5 bases to trimming and J lost 3 bases, with 10 bases between them. Germline V CDR1 and CDR2: MDHEN, SYDVKM. Remarks on this clonotype: Its specificity is unknown.

The TCR originated in a human donor who had recovered from COVID-19. The gene calls are TRBV28 and TRBJ1-2; D uncertain. The specimen comprised CD4+ T cells from blood, cultured in vitro, sampled after SARS-CoV-2 vaccination. The CDR3 region is CASSPGRHYGYTF. The CDR3 DNA reads TGTGCCAGCAGTCCTGGACGGCACTATGGCTACACCTTC.